What follows describes a single TCR beta chain. The sample's time point: patch test 1, 2 weeks after DPC sensitization. The treatment denotes: therapeutic diphenylcyclopropenone sensitization with weekly scalp DPC. The data stem from a study of human T cells and chemical hapten exposure. TCRdb passed the RACE reads through MiXCR, listing each CDR3 protein once. The sample lists approximately 100,000 distinct CDR3 sequences, approximately 10% occurring once. The length of the CDR3 is 16 residues. With 5 bases removed from V and 6 bases from J, the gap between germline ends came to 22 bases. CDR1 and CDR2 (germline): MNHEY, SMNVEV (reference sequence).

The V and J genes are TRBV27 and TRBJ1-1; TRBD1 might be the D (5 bases). Sequenced material: whole blood, taken in connection with sensitization to the hapten diphenylcyclopropenone (DPC). The receptor was isolated from a woman aged 40 to 50 with alopecia areata. Some clones in this sample may be carry-over from other donors' samples. CDR3 residues: CASSALGGLVRAEAFF. In DNA, the CDR3 is TGTGCCAGCAGTGCACTGGGGGGGTTGGTTCGTGCTGAAGCTTTCTTT.